This TCR beta chain was documented in a study of cytomegalovirus exposure and HLA in healthy donors. Study-level points and caveats: It was in a later analysis that TCR association rates were seen to vary by HLA locus, highest for DRB1 and lowest for HLA-C. Later analysis identified 15,000 to 20,000 TCR beta sequences associated with HLA alleles, using a false discovery rate threshold of 0.05. There were approximately 150 TCR beta chains listed as cytomegalovirus-associated.

The PCR employed 60 Vbeta primers together with 13 Jbeta primers. TCRdb keeps only in-frame clones here, not all; method: immunoSEQ multiplex PCR. This sample has over 75,000 clones; just under 85% occur once, and the top ten carry around 6%. As to this clone: Its antigen remains unidentified.

The sequenced material came from PBMCs. The source of this sequence is a woman younger than 35 in good health and CMV-seropositive.

The CDR3 region is CATQTGRGYEQYF. In nucleotides, the CDR3 is TGTGCCACCCAGACAGGGAGAGGCTACGAGCAGTACTTC. The chain employs TRBV27 and TRBJ2-7; TRBD1 agrees at 7 bases. CDR1 MNHEY and CDR2 SMNVEV come from the germline V gene (reference sequence). Trimming cost V 10 bases and J 3 bases; bases outside gene matches: 9. The CDR3 runs to 13 residues.